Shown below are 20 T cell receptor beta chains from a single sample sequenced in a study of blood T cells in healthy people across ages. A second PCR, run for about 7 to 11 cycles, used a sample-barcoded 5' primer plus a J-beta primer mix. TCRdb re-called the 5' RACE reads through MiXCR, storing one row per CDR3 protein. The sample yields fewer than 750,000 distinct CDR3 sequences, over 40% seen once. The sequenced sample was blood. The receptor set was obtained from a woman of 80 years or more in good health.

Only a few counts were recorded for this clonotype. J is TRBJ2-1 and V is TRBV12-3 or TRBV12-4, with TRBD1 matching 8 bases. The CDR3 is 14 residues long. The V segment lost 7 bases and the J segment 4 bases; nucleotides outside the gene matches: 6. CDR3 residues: CASTTWDRYNEQFF. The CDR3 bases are TGTGCCAGCACTACCTGGGACAGGTACAATGAGCAGTTCTTC.

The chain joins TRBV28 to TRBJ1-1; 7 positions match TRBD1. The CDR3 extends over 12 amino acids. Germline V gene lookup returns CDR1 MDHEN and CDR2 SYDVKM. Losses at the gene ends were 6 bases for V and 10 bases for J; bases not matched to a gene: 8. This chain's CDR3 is CASRGSGQSAFF. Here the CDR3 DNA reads TGTGCCAGCAGGGGGTCGGGACAGTCAGCTTTCTTT.

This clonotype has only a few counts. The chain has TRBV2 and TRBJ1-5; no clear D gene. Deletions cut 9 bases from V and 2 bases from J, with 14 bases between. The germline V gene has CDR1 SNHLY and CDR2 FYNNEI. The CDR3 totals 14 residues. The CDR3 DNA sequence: TGTGCCAGTTCCCCGGCTGCAGGCAATCAGCCCCAGCATTTT. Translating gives CASSPAAGNQPQHF. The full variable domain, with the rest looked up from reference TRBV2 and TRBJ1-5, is EPEVTQTPSHQVTQMGQEVILRCVPISNHLYFYWYRQILGQKVEFLVSFYNNEISEKSEIFDDQFSVERPDGSNFTLKIRSTKLEDSAMYFCASSPAAGNQPQHFGDGTRLSIL.

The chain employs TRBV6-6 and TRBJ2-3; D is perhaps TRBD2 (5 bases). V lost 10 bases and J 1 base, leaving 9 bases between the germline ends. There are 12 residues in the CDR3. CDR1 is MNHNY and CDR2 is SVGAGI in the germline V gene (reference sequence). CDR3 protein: CATSGRTDTQYF. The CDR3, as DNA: TGTGCCACCAGCGGACGCACAGATACGCAGTATTTT.

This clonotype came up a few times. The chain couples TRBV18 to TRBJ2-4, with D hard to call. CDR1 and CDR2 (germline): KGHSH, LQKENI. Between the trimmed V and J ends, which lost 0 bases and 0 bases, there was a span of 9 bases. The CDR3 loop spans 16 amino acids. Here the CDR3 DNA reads TGTGCCAGCTCACCACCGCAGCCCTTAGCCAAAAACATTCAGTACTTC. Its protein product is CASSPPQPLAKNIQYF.

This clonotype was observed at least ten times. The CDR3 DNA reads as TGTGCCACCAGTGATACGACGACAGGTGGCTACACCTTC. It codes for CATSDTTTGGYTF. V is TRBV24-1 and J is TRBJ1-2; a possible D gene is TRBD1 (6 bases). V shed 3 bases and J shed 7 bases, with 11 bases lying between them. The CDR3 loop spans 13 amino acids. Germline V gene data show CDR1 as KGHDR and CDR2 as SFDVKD.

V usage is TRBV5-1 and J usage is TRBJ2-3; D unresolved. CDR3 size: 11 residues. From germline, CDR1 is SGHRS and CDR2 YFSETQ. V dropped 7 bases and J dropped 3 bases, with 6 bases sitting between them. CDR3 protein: CASWATDTQYF. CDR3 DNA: TGCGCCAGCTGGGCGACAGATACGCAGTATTTT.

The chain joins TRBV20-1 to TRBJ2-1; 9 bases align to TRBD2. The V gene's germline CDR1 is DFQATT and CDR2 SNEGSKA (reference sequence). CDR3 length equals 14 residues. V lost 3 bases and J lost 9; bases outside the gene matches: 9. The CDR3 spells CSASLGTSLGEQFF. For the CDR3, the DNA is TGCAGTGCTAGCCTCGGGACTAGCTTGGGTGAGCAGTTCTTC.

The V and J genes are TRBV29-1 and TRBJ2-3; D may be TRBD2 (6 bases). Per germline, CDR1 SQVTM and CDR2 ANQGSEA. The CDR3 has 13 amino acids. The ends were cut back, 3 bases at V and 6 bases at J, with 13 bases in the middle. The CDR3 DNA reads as TGCAGCGTTGAGGGACTCTTGGGTGATACGCAGTATTTT. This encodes CSVEGLLGDTQYF.

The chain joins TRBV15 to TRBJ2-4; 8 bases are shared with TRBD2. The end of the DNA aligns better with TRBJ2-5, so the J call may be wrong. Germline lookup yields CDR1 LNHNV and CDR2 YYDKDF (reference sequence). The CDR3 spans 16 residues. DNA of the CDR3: TGTGCCACCAGCAGAGATCTCCGGGAGGGGAGAGAGACCCAGTACTTC. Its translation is CATSRDLREGRETQYF.

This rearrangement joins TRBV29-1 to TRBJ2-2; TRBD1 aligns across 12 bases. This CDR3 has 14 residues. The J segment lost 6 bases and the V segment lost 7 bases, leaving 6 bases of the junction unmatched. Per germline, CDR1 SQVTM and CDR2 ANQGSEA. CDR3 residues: CSALGTGGSGELFF. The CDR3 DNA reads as TGCAGCGCCCTCGGGACAGGGGGCTCCGGGGAGCTGTTTTTT.

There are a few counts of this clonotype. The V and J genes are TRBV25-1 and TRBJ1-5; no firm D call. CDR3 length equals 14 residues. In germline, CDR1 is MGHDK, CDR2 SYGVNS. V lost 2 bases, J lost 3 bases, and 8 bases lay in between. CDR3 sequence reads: CASSERGINQPQHF. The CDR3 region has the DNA TGTGCCAGCAGTGAACGAGGGATCAATCAGCCCCAGCATTTT.

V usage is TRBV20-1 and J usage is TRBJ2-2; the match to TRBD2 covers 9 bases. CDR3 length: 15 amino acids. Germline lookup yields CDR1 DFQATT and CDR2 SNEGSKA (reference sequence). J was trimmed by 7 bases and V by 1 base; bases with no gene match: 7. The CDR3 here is CSARALTSGGGELFF. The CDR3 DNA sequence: TGCAGTGCTAGAGCTTTGACTAGCGGTGGCGGGGAGCTGTTTTTT.

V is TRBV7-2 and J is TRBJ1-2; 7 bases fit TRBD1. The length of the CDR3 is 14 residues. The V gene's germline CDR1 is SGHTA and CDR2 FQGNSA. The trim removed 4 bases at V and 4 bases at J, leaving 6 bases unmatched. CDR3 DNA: TGTGCCAGCAGCTCGGCAGGGGGGGCCTATGGCTACACCTTC. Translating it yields CASSSAGGAYGYTF. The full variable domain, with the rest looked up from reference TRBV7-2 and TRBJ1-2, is GAGVSQSPSNKVTEKGKDVELRCDPISGHTALYWYRQSLGQGLEFLIYFQGNSAPDKSGLPSDRFSAERTGGSVSTLTIQRTQQEDSAVYLCASSSAGGAYGYTFGSGTRLTVV.

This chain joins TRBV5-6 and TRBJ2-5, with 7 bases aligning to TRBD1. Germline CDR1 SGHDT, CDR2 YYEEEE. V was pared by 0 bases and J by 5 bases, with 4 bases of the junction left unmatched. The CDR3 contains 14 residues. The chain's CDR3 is CASSLGRGPETQYF. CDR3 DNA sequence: TGTGCCAGCAGCTTGGGAAGGGGGCCTGAGACCCAGTACTTC.

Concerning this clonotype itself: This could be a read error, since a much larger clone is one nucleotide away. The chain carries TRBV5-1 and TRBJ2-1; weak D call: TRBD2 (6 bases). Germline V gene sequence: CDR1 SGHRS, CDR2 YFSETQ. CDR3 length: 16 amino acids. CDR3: CACSLGGNSGYNEQFF. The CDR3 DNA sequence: TGCGCCTGCAGCTTGGGCGGTAATAGCGGCTACAATGAGCAGTTCTTC.

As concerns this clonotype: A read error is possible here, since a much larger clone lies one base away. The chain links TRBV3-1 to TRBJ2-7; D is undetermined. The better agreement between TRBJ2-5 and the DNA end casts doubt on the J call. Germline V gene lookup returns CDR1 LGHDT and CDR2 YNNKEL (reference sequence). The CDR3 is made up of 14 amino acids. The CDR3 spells CASSRNSHLETQYF. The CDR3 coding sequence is TGTGCCAGCAGCCGAAATTCCCACCTGGAGACCCAGTACTTC.

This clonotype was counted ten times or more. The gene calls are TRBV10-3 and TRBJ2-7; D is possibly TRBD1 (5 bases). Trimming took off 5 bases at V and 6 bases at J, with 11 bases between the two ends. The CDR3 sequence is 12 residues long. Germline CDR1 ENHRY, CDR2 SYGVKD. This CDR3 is CAISPTQGEQYF. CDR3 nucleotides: TGTGCCATCAGTCCCACTCAGGGCGAGCAGTACTTC.

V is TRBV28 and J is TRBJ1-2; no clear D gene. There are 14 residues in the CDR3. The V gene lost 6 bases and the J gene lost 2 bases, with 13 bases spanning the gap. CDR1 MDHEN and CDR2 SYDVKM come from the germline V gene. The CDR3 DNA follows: TGTGCCAGCAGAGACCCAGGAGAGAACTATGGCTACACCTTC. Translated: CASRDPGENYGYTF.

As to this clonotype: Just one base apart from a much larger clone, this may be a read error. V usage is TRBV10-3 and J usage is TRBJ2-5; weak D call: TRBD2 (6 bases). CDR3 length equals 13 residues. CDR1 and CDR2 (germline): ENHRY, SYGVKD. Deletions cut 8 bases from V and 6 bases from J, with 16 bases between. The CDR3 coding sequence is TGTGCCATCGGCGGGGAGGTTGGAAAGACCCAGTACTTC. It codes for CAIGGEVGKTQYF.